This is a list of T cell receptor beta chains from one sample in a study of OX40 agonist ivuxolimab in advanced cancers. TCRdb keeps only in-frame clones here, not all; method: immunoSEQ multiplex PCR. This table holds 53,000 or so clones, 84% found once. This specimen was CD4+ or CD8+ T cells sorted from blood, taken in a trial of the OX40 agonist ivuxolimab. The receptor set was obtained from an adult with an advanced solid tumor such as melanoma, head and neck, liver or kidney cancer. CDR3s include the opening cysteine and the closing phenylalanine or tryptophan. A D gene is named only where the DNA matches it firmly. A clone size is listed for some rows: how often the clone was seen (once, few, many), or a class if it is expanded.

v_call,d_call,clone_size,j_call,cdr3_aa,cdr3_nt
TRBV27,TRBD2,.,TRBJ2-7,CASSLEREHHEQYF,TGTGCCAGCAGTTTGGAGCGGGAGCACCACGAGCAGTACTTC
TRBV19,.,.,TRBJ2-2,CASKNVNTGELFF,TGTGCCAGTAAGAACGTGAACACCGGGGAGCTGTTTTTT
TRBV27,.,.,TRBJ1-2,CASKRQNYYGYTF,TGTGCCAGCAAGAGGCAGAACTACTATGGCTACACCTTC
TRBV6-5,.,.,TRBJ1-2,CASTRGRAEYGYTF,TGTGCCAGCACCCGGGGGCGGGCTGAATATGGCTACACCTTC
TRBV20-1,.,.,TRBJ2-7,CSARAGYEQYF,TGCAGTGCCCGGGCTGGCTACGAGCAGTACTTC
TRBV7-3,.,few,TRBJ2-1,CASSPANSVEQFF,TGTGCCAGCAGTCCCGCCAACTCCGTTGAGCAGTTCTTC
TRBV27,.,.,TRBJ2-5,CASSDDRLETQYF,TGTGCCAGCAGCGATGACAGGTTGGAGACCCAGTACTTC
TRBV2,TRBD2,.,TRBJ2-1,CASSILSGGTEQFF,TGTGCCAGCAGTATTCTCAGCGGGGGAACTGAGCAGTTCTTC
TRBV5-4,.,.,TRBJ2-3,CASTPRRRSSTDTQYF,TGTGCCAGCACACCCCGTAGAAGATCTAGCACAGATACGCAGTATTTT
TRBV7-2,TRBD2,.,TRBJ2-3,CASSRRGAGAGTDTQYF,TGTGCCAGCAGTCGACGGGGAGCGGGAGCTGGCACAGATACGCAGTATTTT
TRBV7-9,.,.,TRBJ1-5,CASSFSNQPQHF,TGTGCCAGCAGCTTTAGCAATCAGCCCCAGCATTTT
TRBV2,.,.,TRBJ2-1,CASSGLRTGWNEQFF,TGTGCCAGCAGTGGGCTGCGGACTGGTTGGAATGAGCAGTTCTTC
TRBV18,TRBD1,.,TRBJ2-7,CASSPPGQGDYEQYF,TGTGCCAGCTCACCACCTGGACAGGGAGACTACGAGCAGTACTTC
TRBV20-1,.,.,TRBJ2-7,CSANEQYF,TGCAGTGCTAACGAGCAGTACTTC
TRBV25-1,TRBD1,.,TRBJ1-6,CASSAGQGYNSPLHF,TGTGCCAGCAGTGCCGGACAGGGCTATAATTCACCCCTCCACTTT
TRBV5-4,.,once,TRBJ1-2,CASSLYGTYANYGYTF,TGTGCCAGCAGCCTTTACGGGACGTATGCTAACTATGGCTACACCTTC
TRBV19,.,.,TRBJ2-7,CASFLPTDRGNEQYF,TGTGCCAGTTTCCTTCCAACGGACCGCGGGAACGAGCAGTACTTC
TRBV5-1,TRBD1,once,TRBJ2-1,CASSVSGTGFSEQFF,TGCGCCAGCAGCGTATCCGGGACAGGGTTTAGTGAGCAGTTCTTC
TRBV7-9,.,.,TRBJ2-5,CASSPQGRGKTQYF,TGTGCCAGCAGTCCCCAGGGAAGGGGAAAGACCCAGTACTTC
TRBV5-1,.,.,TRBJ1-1,CASSLGGENTEAFF,TGCGCCAGCAGCTTGGGGGGAGAGAACACTGAAGCTTTCTTT
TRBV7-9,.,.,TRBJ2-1,CASSLMGSSYNEQFF,TGTGCCAGCAGCTTAATGGGGAGCTCCTACAATGAGCAGTTCTTC
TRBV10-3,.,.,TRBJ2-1,CAISGGLVHINEQFF,TGTGCCATCAGTGGGGGGCTCGTTCATATCAATGAGCAGTTCTTC
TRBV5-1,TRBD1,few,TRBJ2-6,CASTRQGATSGANVLTF,TGCGCCAGCACCCGACAGGGGGCTACCTCTGGGGCCAACGTCCTGACTTTC
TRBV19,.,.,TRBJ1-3,CASSFRRIGGGNSGNTIYF,TGTGCCAGTAGTTTCAGACGGATCGGTGGAGGAAACTCTGGAAACACCATATATTTT